This TCR beta chain derives from a study of T cell changes during pregnancy in multiple sclerosis. Only in-frame clones appear in the TCRdb table, and some are missing; sequencing was by immunoSEQ multiplex PCR. The table shows around 35,000 clones, with roughly 90% occurring only once. This CDR3 region has 16 residues. Per the germline V gene, CDR1 is GTSNPN and CDR2 is SVGIG (reference sequence). Trimming stripped 0 bases from V and 6 bases from J, with 20 bases between. Here the sequenced sample was CD4+ T cells from peripheral blood mononuclear cells, taken in the second trimester of pregnancy. This chain links TRBV30 with TRBJ1-1; TRBD1 is a possible D gene (5 bases). The receptor's source is a female donor with multiple sclerosis, enrolled in a pregnancy study. The chain's CDR3 is CAWSVRVGQGLAEAFF. The CDR3 nucleotides are TGTGCCTGGAGTGTACGCGTCGGCCAGGGTCTCGCTGAAGCTTTCTTT.